These 25 T cell receptor beta chains share one sample of origin, sequenced in a study of radiation and T cells in renal cell carcinoma. Noted time point: baseline pretreatment blood. As for treatment: 15 Gy SBRT to primary tumor, nephrectomy 4 weeks later. The assay was immunoSEQ multiplex PCR, and TCRdb's table has in-frame clones only and misses some. In the table there are approximately 110,000 clones, around 84% of which are singletons. The starting material was blood, obtained from a patient whose treatment included radiotherapy and nephrectomy. These receptors were collected from a woman aged 55 to 70 with renal cell carcinoma.

The chain is built from TRBV7-2 and TRBJ2-3; D is uncertain. Germline CDR1 and CDR2: SGHTA and FQGNSA. The V end lost 4 bases, the J end lost 6 bases, and 20 bases lay between the germline ends. The CDR3 spans 16 residues. CDR3 DNA: TGTGCCAGCAGCTGGAGCTGGCTGGGTATGATTGATACGCAGTATTTT. Translating gives CASSWSWLGMIDTQYF.

The chain employs TRBV7-3 and TRBJ2-1; tentatively, D is TRBD1 (7 bases). Germline loops: CDR1 SGHTA, CDR2 FQGTGA. The length of the CDR3 is 16 residues. Trimming took 5 bases from V and 4 from J, leaving 18 bases between them. CDR3 in amino acids: CASSQITGDSYNEQFF. The CDR3 coding sequence is TGTGCCAGCAGCCAGATCACAGGGGACTCGTACAATGAGCAGTTCTTC.

This chain links TRBV27 with TRBJ2-7; weak D call: TRBD1 (6 bases). Germline V gene data show CDR1 as MNHEY and CDR2 as SMNVEV (reference sequence). The CDR3 totals 13 residues. V gave up 5 bases and J gave up 5 bases, with 13 bases separating them. CDR3 in amino acids: CASSITGYDEQYF. The CDR3 DNA sequence: TGTGCCAGCAGTATCACAGGGTATGACGAGCAGTACTTC.

This chain joins TRBV6-5 and TRBJ1-3; D is uncertain. The ends were cut back, 4 bases at V and 0 bases at J, with 10 bases in the middle. The germline CDR1 and CDR2 sequences are MNHEY and SVGAGI. CDR3 length: 15 amino acids. CDR3 protein: CASSSLLSSGNTIYF. The CDR3 bases are TGTGCCAGCAGTTCCCTCCTAAGCTCTGGAAACACCATATATTTT.

The CDR3 DNA reads TGTGCCAGCAGCCGCGGGGGGGTGAGGGACACAGATACGCAGTATTTT. Its protein is CASSRGGVRDTDTQYF. This chain connects TRBV11-2 to TRBJ2-3, with 9 bases fitting TRBD2. From germline, CDR1 is SGHAT and CDR2 FQNNGV. The trim removed 5 bases at V and 2 bases at J, leaving 8 bases unmatched. The CDR3 covers 16 residues.

DNA for the CDR3: TGTGCCAGCAGCTTAGAATCCTACAATGAGCAGTTCTTC. Amino acids: CASSLESYNEQFF. The genes are TRBV11-2 and TRBJ2-1; D ambiguous. With 0 bases removed from V and 1 base from J, the gap between germline ends came to 1 base. The CDR3 is 13 residues long. The germline gives CDR1 SGHAT, CDR2 FQNNGV.

The chain recombines TRBV29-1 with TRBJ1-5; no firm D call. In germline, CDR1 is SQVTM, CDR2 ANQGSEA. The V and J ends lost 4 bases and 3 bases respectively, with 13 bases between them. The CDR3 runs to 14 residues. Here the CDR3 DNA reads TGCAGCGTTGGGGAAGGGAACCCCAATCAGCCCCAGCATTTT. Residues: CSVGEGNPNQPQHF.

V and J are TRBV18 and TRBJ2-3; D gene uncertain. Trimming left V 2 bases short and J 4 bases short, with 13 bases between. The CDR3 extends over 15 amino acids. Germline V lookup: CDR1 KGHSH, CDR2 LQKENI. Written as DNA, the CDR3 is TGTGCCAGCTCACCAAGAAGGGTGCCGGCAGATACGCAGTATTTT. It codes for CASSPRRVPADTQYF. The whole variable domain, filled in from reference TRBV18 and TRBJ2-3, reads NAGVMQNPRHLVRRRGQEARLRCSPMKGHSHVYWYRQLPEEGLKFMVYLQKENIIDESGMPKERFSAEFPKEGPSILRIQQVVRGDSAAYFCASSPRRVPADTQYFGPGTRLTVL.

In this sample, this clone turned up a few times. The chain has TRBV2 and TRBJ2-7; the D gene is possibly TRBD1 (6 bases). The CDR3 length is 12 residues. V was cut by 6 bases and J by 8 bases, with 14 bases left in between. Germline lookup yields CDR1 SNHLY and CDR2 FYNNEI. CDR3 nucleotides: TGTGCCAGCAGAGTAGGGGGTTGGAAGCAGTACTTC. Residues: CASRVGGWKQYF.

The chain couples TRBV5-1 to TRBJ2-7, with D perhaps matching TRBD1 (5 bases). V was trimmed by 4 bases and J by 4 bases, leaving 15 bases between them. Germline V gene sequence: CDR1 SGHRS, CDR2 YFSETQ. The CDR3 is 14 residues long. The chain's CDR3 is CASSPTQGWYEQYF. The DNA of the CDR3 is TGCGCCAGCAGCCCCACTCAGGGATGGTACGAGCAGTACTTC.

DNA of the CDR3: TGCGCCAGCAGCTTGAAGCAGGGCTACGAGCAGTACTTC. Its protein product is CASSLKQGYEQYF. The V and J genes are TRBV5-1 and TRBJ2-7, with TRBD1 as a possible D gene (5 bases). This CDR3 has 13 residues. Germline assignment: CDR1 SGHRS and CDR2 YFSETQ. Trimming removed 1 base from V and 3 bases from J, with 8 bases in between.

The CDR3 loop reads CASSPPGQGYSGNTIYF. In nucleotides, the CDR3 is TGTGCCAGCTCACCACCGGGACAGGGATACTCTGGAAACACCATATATTTT. The chain carries TRBV18 and TRBJ1-3; 9 bases agree with TRBD1. CDR1 and CDR2 from the germline V gene are KGHSH and LQKENI. The CDR3 is 17 residues long. V shed 0 bases and J 0 bases; nucleotides not matched to a gene: 3. The variable domain in full, completed from reference TRBV18 and TRBJ1-3, reads NAGVMQNPRHLVRRRGQEARLRCSPMKGHSHVYWYRQLPEEGLKFMVYLQKENIIDESGMPKERFSAEFPKEGPSILRIQQVVRGDSAAYFCASSPPGQGYSGNTIYFGEGSWLTVV.

The chain carries TRBV5-5 and TRBJ2-7, with 9 positions matching TRBD1. The V gene end was trimmed by 0 bases and the J gene end by 5 bases; junction bases not matched to a gene: 3. The CDR3 spans 14 residues. Germline CDR1 reads SGHKS; CDR2 reads YYEKEE (reference sequence). The CDR3 here is CASSLEQGADEQYF. The CDR3 coding sequence is TGTGCCAGCAGCTTGGAACAGGGGGCAGACGAGCAGTACTTC.

V is TRBV19 and J is TRBJ2-7, with 10 nucleotides matching TRBD1. CDR1 is LNHDA, CDR2 SQIVND, per germline (reference sequence). Trimming cost V 6 bases and J 1 base; bases outside gene matches: 6. This CDR3 region has 15 residues. CDR3 loop: CASSGTGARSYEQYF. The CDR3 DNA sequence: TGTGCCAGTAGCGGGACAGGGGCCCGGTCCTACGAGCAGTACTTC.

The chain combines TRBV2 with TRBJ2-7, with TRBD1 matching over 8 bases. The V and J ends lost 8 bases and 3 bases, in that order; junction bases with no gene match: 3. Germline values: CDR1 SNHLY, CDR2 FYNNEI. The CDR3 spans 12 residues. The CDR3 protein is CASGGQGYEQYF. In DNA form, the CDR3 reads TGTGCCAGCGGAGGACAGGGCTACGAGCAGTACTTC.

J is TRBJ2-2 and V is TRBV4-1; no firm D call. Trimming removed 4 bases at V and 1 base at J, with 16 bases between. Germline V gives CDR1 MGHRA, CDR2 YSYEKL. The CDR3 covers 17 residues. For the CDR3, the DNA is TGCGCCAGCAGCCCAGCAGGAACCTCGATGAACACCGGGGAGCTGTTTTTT. It codes for CASSPAGTSMNTGELFF.

The table lists this clone with a count of one. This chain connects TRBV20-1 to TRBJ1-1; tentatively, D is TRBD1 (5 bases). CDR3 length: 11 amino acids. V gave up 3 bases and J gave up 10 bases, with 12 bases separating them. In germline, CDR1 is DFQATT, CDR2 SNEGSKA (reference sequence). The CDR3 protein is CSASAGHGAFF. CDR3 in DNA: TGCAGTGCTAGCGCGGGGCATGGAGCTTTCTTT.

This CDR3 reads CASSLGNRDRGLGGYTF. CDR3 DNA: TGCGCCAGCAGCCTGGGAAACCGGGACAGGGGGCTTGGTGGCTACACCTTC. This chain joins TRBV5-1 and TRBJ1-2; 12 bases are shared with TRBD1. This CDR3 has 17 residues. The V gene end was trimmed by 4 bases and the J gene end by 7 bases; junction bases not matched to a gene: 14. Germline loops: CDR1 SGHRS, CDR2 YFSETQ.

The rearrangement links TRBV27 to TRBJ1-2; a possible D gene is TRBD1 (6 bases). The CDR3 totals 14 residues. The V end was cut by 7 bases, the J end by 8 bases, with 20 bases between. Looked up from germline, CDR1 is MNHEY and CDR2 is SMNVEV (reference sequence). CDR3 loop: CASTKSGTYNGYTF. CDR3 bases: TGTGCCAGCACCAAATCTGGGACATATAACGGCTACACCTTC.

The chain employs TRBV11-3 and TRBJ2-5; 10 bases line up with TRBD1. CDR3 length: 17 amino acids. Germline CDR1 SGHNT, CDR2 YENEEA. Unmatched junction bases numbered 10, after V lost 2 bases and J lost 4 bases. The CDR3 coding sequence is TGTGCCAGCAGCTTATCGATAGGACAGGGGGTGTCAGAGACCCAGTACTTC. Its protein product is CASSLSIGQGVSETQYF.

V gene TRBV6-1 combines with J gene TRBJ2-3, with D unresolved. Germline V gene sequence: CDR1 MNHNS, CDR2 SASEGT. Trimming removed 6 bases from V and 3 bases from J, with 16 bases in between. The CDR3 runs 15 residues. The CDR3 bases are TGTGCCAGCAGCACCCGAGGAGTGAGGACAGATACGCAGTATTTT. Its translation: CASSTRGVRTDTQYF.

The rearrangement links TRBV9 to TRBJ1-5; 8 bases fit TRBD1. The CDR3 totals 15 residues. V lost 0 bases and J lost 7; bases outside the gene matches: 6. Germline V lookup: CDR1 SGDLS, CDR2 YYNGEE. The CDR3 here is CASSVGAGGEQPQHF. The CDR3, as DNA: TGTGCCAGCAGCGTAGGGGCAGGGGGCGAACAGCCCCAGCATTTT.

The chain joins TRBV6-5 to TRBJ1-1; a weak D match, TRBD1 (5 bases). CDR1 and CDR2 from the germline V gene are MNHEY and SVGAGI. Between the trimmed V and J ends, which lost 4 bases and 1 base, there was a span of 10 bases. CDR3 length equals 14 residues. The CDR3 protein is CASSSREKNTEAFF. The CDR3 DNA follows: TGTGCCAGCAGTTCCAGGGAGAAGAACACTGAAGCTTTCTTT.

The chain links TRBV27 to TRBJ1-5; D may be TRBD1 (6 bases). Per germline, CDR1 MNHEY and CDR2 SMNVEV (reference sequence). V lost 6 bases, J lost 7 bases, and 19 bases lay in between. The CDR3 contains 15 residues. This CDR3 reads CASRGAGRFGQPQHF. CDR3 DNA: TGTGCCAGCAGGGGGGCTGGGAGGTTCGGGCAGCCCCAGCATTTT.

This clone was counted only a few times. The rearrangement links TRBV28 to TRBJ1-1; the D is unclear. Per germline, CDR1 MDHEN and CDR2 SYDVKM. Deletions cut 3 bases from V and 1 base from J, with 12 bases between. There are 15 residues in the CDR3. The DNA of the CDR3 is TGTGCCAGCAGTTTGCTCACCGCAGGGAACACTGAAGCTTTCTTT. It translates to CASSLLTAGNTEAFF.